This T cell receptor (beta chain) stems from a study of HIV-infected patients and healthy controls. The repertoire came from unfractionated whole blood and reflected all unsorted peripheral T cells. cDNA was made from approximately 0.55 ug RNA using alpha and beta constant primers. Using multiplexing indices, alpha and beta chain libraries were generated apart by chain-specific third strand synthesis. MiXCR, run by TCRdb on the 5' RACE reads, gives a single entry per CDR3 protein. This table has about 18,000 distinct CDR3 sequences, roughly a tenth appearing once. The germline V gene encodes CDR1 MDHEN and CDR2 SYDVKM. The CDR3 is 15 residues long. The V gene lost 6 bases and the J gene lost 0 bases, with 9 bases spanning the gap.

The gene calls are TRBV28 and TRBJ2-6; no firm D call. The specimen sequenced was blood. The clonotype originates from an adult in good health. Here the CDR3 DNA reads TGTGCCAGCAGAAGGATACCCTCTGGGGCCAACGTCCTGACTTTC. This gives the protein CASRRIPSGANVLTF.